The present T cell receptor (beta chain) was sequenced within a study of CD8 T cells in ankylosing spondylitis. CDR3 length: 15 residues. CDR1 and CDR2 from the germline V gene are DFQATT and SNEGSKA (reference sequence). The ends lost 3 bases at V and 5 bases at J; junction bases unmatched: 10. General study results and limits: Roughly 8 highly homologous variants made up a TCR beta motif that seemed to typify ankylosing spondylitis blood. Some of the motif variants had earlier been found in reactive arthritis patients' fluid and blood. Clones linked to the disease showed a CD8+ phenotype. They occurred at relatively low frequencies in peripheral blood.

About this clonotype itself: Its target is not known.

One entry per CDR3 protein, called by TCRdb with MiXCR from the 5' RACE reads. The repertoire includes fewer than 450,000 distinct CDR3 sequences, about 15% of them detected once, and 1% sits in the top ten. Sequencing was carried out using blood, either unsorted or a sorted T cell fraction (not recorded which). This receptor was taken from a male donor with ankylosing spondylitis. V gene TRBV20-1 combines with J gene TRBJ1-1, with TRBD1 matching 9 bases. The CDR3 region has the DNA TGCAGTGCTAGCATACAGGGGGCAACGAGAACTGAAGCTTTCTTT. Translation: CSASIQGATRTEAFF.